The rows below give T cell receptor beta chains drawn from one sample of a study of blood T cell repertoires in COVID-19. Libraries were prepared by immunoSEQ multiplex PCR; TCRdb keeps only in-frame clonotypes and omits some of them. The sample carries approximately 94,000 clones, roughly nine tenths recorded once. Sequenced sample: peripheral blood. The receptors derive from a man between 50 and 59 years old with active COVID-19. The CDR3 runs from the conserved cysteine through the conserved F or W. The order of the fields is clone size, J gene, D gene, V gene, CDR3 DNA, CDR3 protein. A D gene is named only where the DNA matches it firmly. Where a row states a size, it is once, few, many or the class of an expanded clone; other rows omit it.

.,TRBJ2-2,TRBD1,TRBV29-1,TGCAGCGCTAAACCCGGACAGGGTTTTGAGCTGTTTTTT,CSAKPGQGFELFF
once,TRBJ2-1,.,TRBV9,TGTGCCAGCAGCCCAGGGGGGCCCTACAATGAGCAGTTCTTC,CASSPGGPYNEQFF
.,TRBJ2-2,TRBD1,TRBV6-5,TGTGCCAGCAGGACAGGGACGAACACCGGGGAGCTGTTTTTT,CASRTGTNTGELFF
.,TRBJ1-6,.,TRBV7-2,TGTGCCAGCAGCTTAATGAGGGCAGCTTCACCCCTCCACTTT,CASSLMRAASPLHF
.,TRBJ2-7,TRBD2,TRBV11-3,TGTGCCAGCAGCGCCGGGACTAGCCCTTCCTACGAGCAGTACTTC,CASSAGTSPSYEQYF
.,TRBJ2-3,.,TRBV5-5,TGTGCCAGCAGCCGCGACGGGAACGGGATAACAGATACGCAGTATTTT,CASSRDGNGITDTQYF
.,TRBJ2-3,TRBD2,TRBV19,TGTGCCAGTAGTAAGGGCAGCGGGGAAGATACGCAGTATTTT,CASSKGSGEDTQYF
once,TRBJ2-2,.,TRBV13,TGTGCCAGCAGCCCAACAGGGCCCGACACCGGGGAGCTGTTTTTT,CASSPTGPDTGELFF
.,TRBJ1-4,.,TRBV5-1,TGCGCCAGCAGCCTTTCGGGCAGGGGCGCAACTAATGAAAAACTGTTTTTT,CASSLSGRGATNEKLFF
.,TRBJ2-3,TRBD2,TRBV15,TGTGCCACCAGCCGACGGGGATGGGCGGGAGCGACAGATACGCAGTATTTT,CATSRRGWAGATDTQYF
once,TRBJ1-1,.,TRBV15,TGTGCCACCAGCAGAGGAATCGGGGACACTGAAGCTTTCTTT,CATSRGIGDTEAFF
.,TRBJ1-4,TRBD1,TRBV7-6,TGTGCCAGCAGCTTCAACAACCGGGACAGGGGGAAAAAACTGTTTTTT,CASSFNNRDRGKKLFF
.,TRBJ1-2,TRBD1,TRBV7-8,TGTGCCAGCAGCAGCAGGACAGGGGGCTCCGATGGCTACACCTTC,CASSSRTGGSDGYTF
.,TRBJ1-4,TRBD1,TRBV11-2,TGTGCCAGCAGCCAGGCCGGGACAGGGAATGAAAAACTGTTTTTT,CASSQAGTGNEKLFF
.,TRBJ2-1,TRBD2,TRBV19,TGTGCCAGTAGTATACGGACTAGCGGGAGGATAAATGAGCAGTTCTTC,CASSIRTSGRINEQFF
.,TRBJ2-1,TRBD2,TRBV5-4,TGTGCCAGCAGCTGGTGGACTAGCGGGGAATACAATGAGCAGTTCTTC,CASSWWTSGEYNEQFF